Following are 6 T cell receptor beta chains from one sample sequenced in a study of post-analysis software for immune sequencing data. Study outcomes and limitations: When patients were compared with controls, 4 or 5 TRBV segments were more frequent, TRBV5-6, TRBV5-1 and TRBV20-1 among them.

No antigen has been identified for these receptors. TCR beta libraries were prepared from cDNA with unique molecular identifiers. One entry per CDR3 protein results from TCRdb running MiXCR on the PCR reads. This sample has around 710,000 distinct CDR3 sequences, with about 43% found just once. Material: blood. These receptor sequences come from a girl aged 5 to 17 with multiple sclerosis.

The chain combines TRBV9 with TRBJ2-7; 11 nucleotides match TRBD1. Unmatched junction bases numbered 9, after V lost 0 bases and J lost 7 bases. This CDR3 region has 16 residues. CDR1 is SGDLS and CDR2 is YYNGEE in the germline V gene. The CDR3 region has the DNA TGTGCCAGCAGCGTAGAGGAGGGACAGGGGGTTAGGGAGCAGTACTTC. Protein: CASSVEEGQGVREQYF.

This clonotype appeared a few times. The V and J genes are TRBV6-2 or TRBV6-3 and TRBJ2-3, with a tentative D call TRBD2 (5 bases). Per germline, CDR1 MNHEY and CDR2 SVGEGT. Trimming left V 4 bases short and J 4 bases short, with 9 bases between. The CDR3 extends over 13 amino acids. CDR3 residues: CASSSDFPDTQYF. CDR3 in DNA: TGTGCCAGCAGTTCGGACTTTCCAGATACGCAGTATTTT.

CDR3 in DNA: TGCAGTGCTAGAGTTAGGACTAGCGGTTACGAGCAGTACTTC. Translation gives CSARVRTSGYEQYF. This chain uses TRBV20-1 with TRBJ2-7; TRBD2 agrees at 10 bases. This CDR3 has 14 amino acids. V shed 1 base, J shed 4 bases, and the junction held 4 bases outside the gene matches. Germline lookup yields CDR1 DFQATT and CDR2 SNEGSKA (reference sequence).

The chain carries TRBV6-1 and TRBJ2-2; D is uncertain. This CDR3 contains 15 residues. V lost 2 bases and J 6 bases, leaving 13 bases between the germline ends. Germline V gene data show CDR1 as MNHNS and CDR2 as SASEGT. Here the CDR3 DNA reads TGTGCCAGCAGTGAATTGGTAGTTTTGGCCGGGGAGCTGTTTTTT. Protein product: CASSELVVLAGELFF.

In this sample, this clonotype turned up a few times. The chain uses TRBV19 and TRBJ2-1, with D perhaps matching TRBD1 (6 bases). CDR1 is LNHDA, CDR2 SQIVND, per germline (reference sequence). The ends were cut back, 5 bases at V and 6 bases at J, with 11 bases in the middle. This CDR3 has 13 amino acids. This CDR3 reads CASSPRGINEQFF. Here the CDR3 DNA reads TGTGCCAGTAGTCCAAGGGGGATCAATGAGCAGTTCTTC.

V is TRBV6-5 and J is TRBJ1-5, with D possibly being TRBD1 (6 bases). Trimming left V 6 bases short and J 0 bases short, with 15 bases between. CDR1 MNHEY and CDR2 SVGAGI come from the germline V gene. CDR3 length equals 16 residues. CDR3 amino acids: CASSYIQGSSNQPQHF. In DNA, the CDR3 is TGTGCCAGCAGCTACATACAGGGAAGTAGCAATCAGCCCCAGCATTTT.